The clone carrying this T cell receptor (beta chain) appeared a few times. This entry comes from a study of blood T cell repertoires in COVID-19. The wider study: Samples of COVID-19 (acute and convalescent) were obtained from the United States, Italy and Spain. PBMCs, B-cell-depleted T cells, or T cells were the source of the cDNA or gDNA that made up the material.

Per germline, CDR1 MDHEN and CDR2 SYDVKM. With V trimmed by 2 bases and J by 2 bases, 8 bases remained unmatched. The CDR3 length is 17 residues. Original data processing: For nucleated cells, counts were estimated from reference gene primer amplification. Only in-frame clones appear in the TCRdb table, and some are missing; sequencing was by immunoSEQ multiplex PCR. V, J and clone size are those of that table, while D and trimming were read from the DNA. The repertoire consists of about 160,000 clones, with 70% to 90% occurring once and the leading ten covering 1% to 1.2%. V gene TRBV28 combines with J gene TRBJ2-7; 11 bases map to TRBD1. Sequencing was performed on peripheral blood. This clonotype originated in a man in his forties with acute or convalescent COVID-19. This CDR3 is CASSLIIGQGAPYEQYF. CDR3 nucleotide sequence: TGTGCCAGCAGTTTAATTATCGGACAGGGGGCGCCCTACGAGCAGTACTTC.